These T cell receptor beta chains were read from a single sample in a study of OX40 agonist ivuxolimab in advanced cancers. TCRdb's table, derived via immunoSEQ multiplex PCR, lists solely in-frame clones and lacks some. Counted here are 70,000 to 90,000 clones, more than 85% occurring once; the ten biggest clones make up roughly 8%. The sample here was CD4+ or CD8+ T cells sorted from blood, taken in a trial of the OX40 agonist ivuxolimab. Receptor source: an adult with an advanced solid tumor such as melanoma, head and neck, liver or kidney cancer. CDR3s include the opening cysteine and the closing phenylalanine or tryptophan. A D gene is named only where the DNA matches it firmly. Clone size, where shown, is once, few, many, or a class for clones that have expanded.

V	D	size	J	CDR3	DNA
TRBV14	-	-	TRBJ2-5	CASSPYRGRGGKETQYF	TGTGCCAGCAGCCCATACCGAGGGAGAGGGGGAAAAGAGACCCAGTACTTC
TRBV19	-	-	TRBJ1-4	CASSINLNEKLFF	TGTGCCAGTAGTATAAACTTGAATGAAAAACTGTTTTTT
TRBV5-1	TRBD2	-	TRBJ2-1	CASSSGVAGGPRDEQFF	TGCGCCAGCAGCTCTGGCGTAGCGGGAGGGCCTAGGGATGAGCAGTTCTTC
TRBV9	-	-	TRBJ2-7	CASSATSLGSYEQYF	TGTGCCAGCAGCGCGACTAGTTTGGGCTCCTACGAGCAGTACTTC
TRBV28	-	-	TRBJ1-5	CASSLRQNYQPQHF	TGTGCCAGCAGTTTAAGACAGAATTATCAGCCCCAGCATTTT
TRBV4-1	-	-	TRBJ2-3	CASSQAGTAPDTQYF	TGCGCCAGCAGCCAAGCGGGGACCGCCCCAGATACGCAGTATTTT
TRBV7-8	-	-	TRBJ1-2	CASSLAGNYGYTF	TGTGCCAGCAGCTTAGCCGGGAACTATGGCTACACCTTC
TRBV29-1	TRBD2	-	TRBJ2-5	CSVTSGGETQYF	TGCAGCGTAACTAGCGGGGGAGAGACCCAGTACTTC
TRBV10-3	-	-	TRBJ2-7	CAISVRDTHGQYF	TGTGCCATCAGTGTGCGGGACACACACGGGCAGTACTTC
TRBV10-3	TRBD1	-	TRBJ1-2	CAISDSGTANYGYTF	TGTGCCATCAGTGATTCCGGGACAGCGAACTATGGCTACACCTTC
TRBV18	-	-	TRBJ1-2	CASSPIPGEGYTF	TGTGCCAGCTCACCGATCCCGGGAGAAGGCTACACCTTC
TRBV2	TRBD2	-	TRBJ2-2	CASSYASGTGELFF	TGTGCCAGCAGCTATGCTAGCGGGACTGGGGAGCTGTTTTTT
TRBV6-1	-	-	TRBJ1-2	CASSEPLGRHYGYTF	TGTGCCAGCAGTGAACCCCTTGGACGGCACTATGGCTACACCTTC
TRBV6-5	TRBD1	-	TRBJ2-5	CASSVTRTGGETQYF	TGTGCCAGCAGTGTAACCCGGACAGGGGGGGAGACCCAGTACTTC
TRBV28	-	few	TRBJ1-1	CASSSLRTEAFF	TGTGCCAGCAGTTCTCTCAGGACTGAAGCTTTCTTT
TRBV6-6	-	-	TRBJ1-2	CASSSAQPPGYGYTF	TGTGCCAGCAGTTCAGCGCAGCCTCCTGGCTATGGCTACACCTTC
TRBV18	-	-	TRBJ1-2	CASSPPGRTNYGYTF	TGTGCCAGCTCACCACCGGGCAGAACTAACTATGGCTACACCTTC
TRBV5-1	-	few	TRBJ1-3	CASILKPGSGNTIYF	TGCGCCAGCATTCTCAAGCCGGGATCAGGAAACACCATATATTTT
TRBV19	-	-	TRBJ2-1	CASSITELSRNEQFF	TGTGCCAGTAGTATCACGGAATTAAGTAGGAATGAGCAGTTCTTC
TRBV6-5	TRBD2	-	TRBJ2-1	CASAQSGRGYNEQFF	TGTGCCAGCGCACAGTCAGGGAGGGGTTACAATGAGCAGTTCTTC
TRBV14	-	few	TRBJ2-2	CASSQDLMGTGELFF	TGTGCCAGCAGCCAAGATCTAATGGGTACCGGGGAGCTGTTTTTT
TRBV19	-	-	TRBJ1-2	CASSIKANYGYTF	TGTGCCAGTAGTATCAAGGCTAACTATGGCTACACCTTC
TRBV10-3	TRBD1	-	TRBJ1-6	CAVGDRGVHSPLHF	TGTGCCGTAGGGGACAGGGGCGTCCATTCACCCCTCCACTTT
TRBV19	-	-	TRBJ1-3	CASTAGSSGNTIYF	TGTGCCAGTACCGCCGGGAGCTCTGGAAACACCATATATTTT
TRBV6-5	-	-	TRBJ1-4	CASSLGGAGNEKLFF	TGTGCCAGCAGTTTGGGGGGGGCAGGGAATGAAAAACTGTTTTTT
TRBV28	-	-	TRBJ1-1	CASRFPAAEGMNTEAFF	TGTGCCAGCAGATTCCCCGCGGCGGAGGGCATGAACACTGAAGCTTTCTTT
TRBV9	-	once	TRBJ2-7	CASSVLRDTEQYF	TGTGCCAGCAGCGTACTCCGGGACACAGAGCAGTACTTC
TRBV30	-	-	TRBJ1-4	CAWNPGLGEKLFF	TGTGCCTGGAATCCGGGGTTGGGGGAAAAACTGTTTTTT
TRBV7-9	TRBD1	-	TRBJ2-2	CASSPGTGITGELFF	TGTGCCAGCAGCCCCGGGACAGGGATAACCGGGGAGCTGTTTTTT
TRBV15	-	-	TRBJ2-2	CATSIRWPLGELFF	TGTGCCACCAGCATTAGGTGGCCCCTCGGGGAGCTGTTTTTT
TRBV7-3	TRBD1	-	TRBJ1-4	CASSLLAGQGNEKLFF	TGTGCCAGCAGCTTACTAGCGGGACAGGGGAATGAAAAACTGTTTTTT
TRBV25-1	-	once	TRBJ2-1	CASSDTRSSYNEQFF	TGTGCCAGCAGTGACACCCGGAGCTCCTACAATGAGCAGTTCTTC
TRBV7-9	-	-	TRBJ2-5	CASSLQGGDQETQYF	TGTGCCAGCAGCTTACAGGGGGGCGATCAAGAGACCCAGTACTTC
TRBV5-6	-	-	TRBJ1-5	CASSLWGGKTRNQPQHF	TGTGCCAGCAGCTTGTGGGGGGGTAAGACGAGAAATCAGCCCCAGCATTTT
TRBV18	-	-	TRBJ2-5	CATAIGRLETQYF	TGTGCCACTGCTATAGGAAGACTCGAGACCCAGTACTTC
TRBV7-6	TRBD2	-	TRBJ2-3	CASSFTSGGSSTDTQYF	TGTGCCAGCAGCTTCACTAGCGGGGGCTCTAGCACAGATACGCAGTATTTT
TRBV7-3	-	few	TRBJ2-3	CASSRGRGLGDTQYF	TGTGCCAGCAGCCGCGGACGGGGGTTAGGAGATACGCAGTATTTT
TRBV18	TRBD2	-	TRBJ2-1	CASFGLASNEQFF	TGTGCCAGTTTTGGACTAGCGTCGAATGAGCAGTTCTTC
TRBV11-2	-	-	TRBJ2-2	CASSVGPNTGELFF	TGTGCCAGCAGCGTCGGACCGAACACCGGGGAGCTGTTTTTT
TRBV28	-	-	TRBJ2-7	CASSLRGNLGNEQYF	TGTGCCAGCAGTTTGCGAGGCAACCTAGGGAACGAGCAGTACTTC
TRBV14	-	-	TRBJ2-2	CASSQVSTNNLRRGELFF	TGTGCCAGCAGCCAAGTCTCCACCAACAACCTAAGGAGAGGGGAGCTGTTTTTT
TRBV9	TRBD1	-	TRBJ2-5	CASNPGQGFQETQYF	TGTGCCAGCAATCCGGGACAGGGGTTCCAAGAGACCCAGTACTTC
TRBV28	TRBD2	-	TRBJ2-4	CASSFPTGLAGEGSRAKNIQYF	TGTGCCAGCAGTTTTCCGACGGGGCTAGCGGGAGAAGGAAGTAGGGCCAAAAACATTCAGTACTTC
TRBV7-7	TRBD2	-	TRBJ2-3	CASSLLAGFASTDTQYF	TGTGCCAGCAGCCTACTAGCGGGGTTCGCTAGCACAGATACGCAGTATTTT
TRBV5-1	TRBD1	-	TRBJ2-3	CASSWTGGRDTQYF	TGCGCCAGCAGCTGGACAGGGGGTAGGGATACGCAGTATTTT
TRBV2	-	-	TRBJ2-3	CASSDRGRADTQYF	TGTGCCAGCAGTGATCGGGGGCGTGCAGATACGCAGTATTTT
TRBV10-2	-	-	TRBJ1-6	CASSGSVGPRSSYNSPLHF	TGCGCCAGCAGTGGTTCAGTGGGGCCACGGAGCTCCTATAATTCACCCCTCCACTTT
TRBV7-9	-	-	TRBJ2-5	CASSLVQEETQYF	TGTGCCAGCAGCTTAGTCCAGGAAGAGACCCAGTACTTC
TRBV6-1	TRBD1	-	TRBJ1-1	CASTWDRGTEAFF	TGTGCCAGCACTTGGGACAGGGGGACTGAAGCTTTCTTT
TRBV19	-	-	TRBJ2-3	CASSTRDTQRYF	TGTGCCAGTAGTACCCGGGACACCCAGCGGTATTTT
TRBV11-3	-	-	TRBJ2-1	CASSLDGGTGEQFF	TGTGCCAGCAGCTTAGATGGGGGCACGGGTGAGCAGTTCTTC
TRBV19	-	-	TRBJ2-7	CASSTVGSGMGEQYF	TGTGCCAGTAGTACGGTGGGATCCGGGATGGGCGAGCAGTACTTC
TRBV18	-	-	TRBJ1-4	CASSPRADLNEKLFF	TGTGCCAGCTCACCACGGGCGGATCTCAATGAAAAACTGTTTTTT
TRBV7-2	-	few	TRBJ1-5	CASSRDGNQPQHF	TGTGCCAGCAGCCGGGACGGAAATCAGCCCCAGCATTTT
TRBV11-2	-	-	TRBJ1-2	CASSQTGLRIYGYTF	TGTGCCAGCAGCCAGACGGGACTTCGGATTTATGGCTACACCTTC
TRBV7-6	-	-	TRBJ1-2	CAITGLGGYTF	TGTGCCATCACCGGTTTGGGCGGCTACACCTTC
TRBV7-9	-	-	TRBJ2-3	CASSFDRRTDTQYF	TGTGCCAGCAGCTTTGACAGGCGCACAGATACGCAGTATTTT
TRBV30	-	few	TRBJ2-2	CAWSVRPTNTGELFF	TGTGCCTGGAGTGTACGGCCGACGAACACCGGGGAGCTGTTTTTT
TRBV6-5	-	-	TRBJ1-6	CASRETGASSPLHF	TGTGCCAGCAGAGAAACCGGGGCTTCTTCACCCCTCCACTTT